Following are 6 T cell receptor beta chains from one sample sequenced in a study of T cells in Graves' hyperthyroidism and ophthalmopathy. Amplified regions were TCR beta CDR3 sequences from RNA transcripts. The HTBI primer set drove a first-round RT-PCR of the TCR CDR3. One entry per CDR3 protein results from TCRdb running MiXCR on the multiplex PCR reads. The data hold around 300,000 distinct CDR3 sequences, with less than 30% observed a single time. The sequenced material came from blood. These receptors originate from a man aged 35 to 55 with Graves' hyperthyroidism that later progressed to Graves' ophthalmopathy.

This clonotype was observed at least ten times. The chain couples TRBV6-1 to TRBJ2-7; no clear D gene. This CDR3 is built from 14 residues. V lost 2 bases, J lost 2 bases, and 10 bases lay in between. Germline V CDR1 and CDR2: MNHNS, SASEGT. The CDR3 spells CASSETTPPYEQYF. The CDR3, as DNA: TGTGCCAGCAGTGAAACTACTCCGCCCTACGAGCAGTACTTC.

The chain couples TRBV6-2 or TRBV6-3 to TRBJ2-7; TRBD1 is a possible D gene (5 bases). Looked up from germline, CDR1 is MNHEY and CDR2 is SVGEGT. The CDR3 covers 17 residues. V was shortened by 0 bases and J by 0 bases, with 15 bases between the two germline ends. CDR3 loop: CASSYSRSGATSYEQYF. In DNA form, the CDR3 reads TGTGCCAGCAGTTACTCGAGGTCTGGGGCCACCTCCTACGAGCAGTACTTC.

This clonotype has ten or more counts. The V call is TRBV10-2, the J call TRBJ2-5, with D uncertain. The CDR3 sequence is 13 residues long. V was trimmed by 0 bases and J by 4 bases, leaving 6 bases between them. The germline V gene encodes CDR1 WSHSY and CDR2 SAAADI. CDR3 DNA: TGCGCCAGCAGTGAGTCGGTAGCAGAGACCCAGTACTTC. This encodes CASSESVAETQYF.

This chain joins TRBV11-1 and TRBJ2-7; unclear D gene. Trimming took 4 bases from V and 5 from J, leaving 24 bases between them. Germline CDR1 and CDR2: SGHAT and FQDESV (reference sequence). The CDR3 extends over 17 amino acids. Here the CDR3 reads CASSSKILGWRSDEQYF. The CDR3, as DNA: TGTGCCAGCAGCTCCAAGATCCTAGGGTGGCGAAGCGACGAGCAGTACTTC.

In its sample, this clonotype was seen many times. The chain recombines TRBV12-5 with TRBJ2-7, with D maybe TRBD1 (6 bases). Germline V gives CDR1 LGHNT, CDR2 FRNRAP. This CDR3 contains 15 residues. V dropped 5 bases and J dropped 7 bases, with 21 bases sitting between them. DNA of the CDR3: TGTGCTAGTGGTCCTACCGGGACACCTCCGGGGGAGCAGTACTTC. It yields the protein CASGPTGTPPGEQYF. Using reference TRBV12-5 and TRBJ2-7 for the parts outside the CDR3, the full variable domain is DARVTQTPRHKVTEMGQEVTMRCQPILGHNTVFWYRQTMMQGLELLAYFRNRAPLDDSGMPKDRFSAEMPDATLATLKIQPSEPRDSAVYFCASGPTGTPPGEQYFGPGTRLTVT.

Points on this clonotype: At one end the junction does not follow the germline gene, possibly because of a read error. This chain connects TRBV25-1 to TRBJ1-1, with a tentative D call TRBD1 (5 bases). The length of the CDR3 is 14 residues. CDR1 and CDR2 from the germline V gene are MGHDK and SYGVNS. The DNA of the CDR3 is TGTGCCAGCAATGAATTAGGGACCAACACTGAAGCTTTCTTT. Translated: CASNELGTNTEAFF.